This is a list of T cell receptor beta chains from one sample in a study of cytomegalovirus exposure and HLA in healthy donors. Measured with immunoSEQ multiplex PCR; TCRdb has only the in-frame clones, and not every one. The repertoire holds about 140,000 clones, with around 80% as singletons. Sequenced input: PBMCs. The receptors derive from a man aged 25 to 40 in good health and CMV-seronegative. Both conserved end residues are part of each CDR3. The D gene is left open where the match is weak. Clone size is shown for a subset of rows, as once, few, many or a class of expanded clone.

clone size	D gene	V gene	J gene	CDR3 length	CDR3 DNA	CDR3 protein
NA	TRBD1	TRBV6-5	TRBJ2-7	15	TGTGCCAGCAGCCGACAGGGTCCAAGCTCCTACGAGCAGTACTTC	CASSRQGPSSYEQYF
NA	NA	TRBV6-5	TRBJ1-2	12	TGTGCCAGCACCCCAGGGATAGGTGGCTACACCTTC	CASTPGIGGYTF
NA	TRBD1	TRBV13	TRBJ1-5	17	TGTGCCAGCAGCTCCTCGAGACAGGGGGCCGGGAATCAGCCCCAGCATTTT	CASSSSRQGAGNQPQHF
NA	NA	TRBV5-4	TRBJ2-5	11	TGTGCCAGCAGCTCCGCGGGGACCCAGTACTTC	CASSSAGTQYF
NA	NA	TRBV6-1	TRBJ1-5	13	TGTGCCAGCAGTTTTGGGGCTAATCAGCCCCAGCATTTT	CASSFGANQPQHF
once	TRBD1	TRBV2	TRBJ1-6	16	TGTGCCAGCAGCCCGACAGGGGGTGAGGTTAATTCACCCCTCCACTTT	CASSPTGGEVNSPLHF
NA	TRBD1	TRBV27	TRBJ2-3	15	TGTGCCAGCAGTTTAAGCAGGGGGAGACTTGATACGCAGTATTTT	CASSLSRGRLDTQYF
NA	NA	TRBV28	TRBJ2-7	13	TGTGCCAGCAGGGTAGGGGTTACCTACGAGCAGTACTTC	CASRVGVTYEQYF
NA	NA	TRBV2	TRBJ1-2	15	TGTGCCAGCAGTGAGGTACAGGGAAGTAGCTATGGCTACACCTTC	CASSEVQGSSYGYTF
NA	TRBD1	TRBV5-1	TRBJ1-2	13	TGCGCCAGCACCAACAGGGGGCTAGATGGCTACACCTTC	CASTNRGLDGYTF
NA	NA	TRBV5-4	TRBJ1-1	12	TGTGCCAGCAGCTCGCGAGGGACTGAAGCTTTCTTT	CASSSRGTEAFF
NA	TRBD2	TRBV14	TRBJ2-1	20	TGTGCCAGCAGCCAAGAAGGGGGACTAGGGGGAGGAGGGTCCTACAATGAGCAGTTCTTC	CASSQEGGLGGGGSYNEQFF
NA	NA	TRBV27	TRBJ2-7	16	TGTGCCAGCAGTCCTATCTACGGGCAGGGCCTGGACGAGCAGTACTTC	CASSPIYGQGLDEQYF
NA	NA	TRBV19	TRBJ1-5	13	TGTGCCAGTAGTATACAGGGCGCCCAGCCCCAGCATTTT	CASSIQGAQPQHF
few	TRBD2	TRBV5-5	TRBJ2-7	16	TGTGCCAGCAGCTCGGGGGGGGGCGCCTACGGGTACGAGCAGTACTTC	CASSSGGGAYGYEQYF
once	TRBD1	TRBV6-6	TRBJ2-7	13	TGTGCCAGCCACCCTAGGACAGGGAACGAGCAGTACTTC	CASHPRTGNEQYF
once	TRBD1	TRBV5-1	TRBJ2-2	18	TGCGCCAGCAGCTTGAGCGTCGCGACAGGGGTGAACACCGGGGAGCTGTTTTTT	CASSLSVATGVNTGELFF
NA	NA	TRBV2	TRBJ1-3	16	TGTGCCAGCAGTTCCGAGGGGGTCCGCTCTGGAAACACCATATATTTT	CASSSEGVRSGNTIYF
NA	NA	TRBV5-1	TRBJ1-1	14	TGCGCCAGCAGCTTGTCAGCAGGGATTCCTGAAGCTTTCTTT	CASSLSAGIPEAFF
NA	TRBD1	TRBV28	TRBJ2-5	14	TGTGCCAGCAGTCACACAGGGGGCTTAGAGACCCAGTACTTC	CASSHTGGLETQYF
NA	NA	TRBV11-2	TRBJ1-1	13	TGTGCCAGCAGCTTAGAACCCCTAACTGAAGCTTTCTTT	CASSLEPLTEAFF
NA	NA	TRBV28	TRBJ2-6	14	TGTGCCAGCAGTACCAGGGCTGGGGCCAACGTCCTGACTTTC	CASSTRAGANVLTF
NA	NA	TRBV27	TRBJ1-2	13	TGTGCCAGCAGCCTCGGACAGACTTATGGCTACACCTTC	CASSLGQTYGYTF
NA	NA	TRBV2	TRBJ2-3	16	TGTGCCAGCAAAATCGGGGTACGGGGATCCACAGATACGCAGTATTTT	CASKIGVRGSTDTQYF
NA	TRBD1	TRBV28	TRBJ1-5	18	TGTGCCAGCAGTTGGACAGGGGCCACGTCCCCTTTCAATCAGCCCCAGCATTTT	CASSWTGATSPFNQPQHF
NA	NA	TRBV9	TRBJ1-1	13	TGTGCCAGCAGCAAAACAGGGACCGCTGAAGCTTTCTTT	CASSKTGTAEAFF
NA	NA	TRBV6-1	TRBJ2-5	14	TGTGCCACCACGACCGGGTGGTACCAAGAGACCCAGTACTTC	CATTTGWYQETQYF
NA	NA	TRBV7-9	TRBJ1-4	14	TGTGCCAGCAGCTTAGCGGGGAGTGGTGAAAAACTGTTTTTT	CASSLAGSGEKLFF
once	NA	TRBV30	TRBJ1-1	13	TGTGCCTGGAACAGGGTCACGAACACTGAAGCTTTCTTT	CAWNRVTNTEAFF
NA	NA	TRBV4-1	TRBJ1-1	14	TGCGCCAGCAGCCAAGAAACAGGCACCCCCTCCGCTTTCTTT	CASSQETGTPSAFF
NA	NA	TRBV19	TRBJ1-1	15	TGTGCCAGTAGTATGCGGCCGGTGAGCGGCACTGAAGCTTTCTTT	CASSMRPVSGTEAFF
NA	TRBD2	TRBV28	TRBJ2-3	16	TGTGCCAGCAGTCCGTACCCTAGCGGGGGGGGAGATACGCAGTATTTT	CASSPYPSGGGDTQYF
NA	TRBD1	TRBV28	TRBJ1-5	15	TGTGCCAGCATAAAGGACAGGGTGGTAAATCAGCCCCAGCATTTT	CASIKDRVVNQPQHF